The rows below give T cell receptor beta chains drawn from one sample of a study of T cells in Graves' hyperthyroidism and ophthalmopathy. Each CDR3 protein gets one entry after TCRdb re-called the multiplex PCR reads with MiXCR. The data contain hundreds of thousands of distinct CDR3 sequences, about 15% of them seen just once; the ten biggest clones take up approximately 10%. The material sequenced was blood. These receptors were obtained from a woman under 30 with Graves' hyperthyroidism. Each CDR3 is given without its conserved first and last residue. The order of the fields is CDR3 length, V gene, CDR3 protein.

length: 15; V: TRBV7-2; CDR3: ASGTSGRRWMVNEQF
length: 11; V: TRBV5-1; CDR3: ASSALDNYGYT
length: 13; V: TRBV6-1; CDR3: ASSEWDRAKDTQY
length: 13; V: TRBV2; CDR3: ASSPTGDIFTEAF
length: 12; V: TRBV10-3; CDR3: AINSASGIDEQF
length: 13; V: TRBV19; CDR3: ASSWTGTLPIGYT
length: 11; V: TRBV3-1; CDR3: ASSWTDPGELF
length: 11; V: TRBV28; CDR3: ASSFPGGHEQF
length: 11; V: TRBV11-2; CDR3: ASSARVDEKLF
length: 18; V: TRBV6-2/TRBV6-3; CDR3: ASRPYYQAVRQGNHYGYT
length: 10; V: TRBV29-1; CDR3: SVAGTAYEQY
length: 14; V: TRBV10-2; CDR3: ASSESLDRHWETQY
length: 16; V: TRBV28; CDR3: ASSLRLGTSGGGYEQY